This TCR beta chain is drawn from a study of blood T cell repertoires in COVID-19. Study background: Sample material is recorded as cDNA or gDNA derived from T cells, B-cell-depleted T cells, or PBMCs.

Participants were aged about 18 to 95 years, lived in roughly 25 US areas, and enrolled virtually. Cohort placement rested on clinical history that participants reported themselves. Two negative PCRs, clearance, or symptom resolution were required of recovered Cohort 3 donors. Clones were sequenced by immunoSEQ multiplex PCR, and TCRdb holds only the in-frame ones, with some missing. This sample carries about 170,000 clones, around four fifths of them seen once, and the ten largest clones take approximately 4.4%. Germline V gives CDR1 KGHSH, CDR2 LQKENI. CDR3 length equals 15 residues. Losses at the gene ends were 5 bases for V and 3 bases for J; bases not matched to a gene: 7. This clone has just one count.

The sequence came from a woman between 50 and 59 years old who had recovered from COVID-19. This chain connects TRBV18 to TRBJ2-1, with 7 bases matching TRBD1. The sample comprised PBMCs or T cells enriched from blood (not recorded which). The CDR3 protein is CASSSRDRVYNEQFF. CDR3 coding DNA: TGTGCCAGCTCATCCCGGGACAGAGTCTACAATGAGCAGTTCTTC.